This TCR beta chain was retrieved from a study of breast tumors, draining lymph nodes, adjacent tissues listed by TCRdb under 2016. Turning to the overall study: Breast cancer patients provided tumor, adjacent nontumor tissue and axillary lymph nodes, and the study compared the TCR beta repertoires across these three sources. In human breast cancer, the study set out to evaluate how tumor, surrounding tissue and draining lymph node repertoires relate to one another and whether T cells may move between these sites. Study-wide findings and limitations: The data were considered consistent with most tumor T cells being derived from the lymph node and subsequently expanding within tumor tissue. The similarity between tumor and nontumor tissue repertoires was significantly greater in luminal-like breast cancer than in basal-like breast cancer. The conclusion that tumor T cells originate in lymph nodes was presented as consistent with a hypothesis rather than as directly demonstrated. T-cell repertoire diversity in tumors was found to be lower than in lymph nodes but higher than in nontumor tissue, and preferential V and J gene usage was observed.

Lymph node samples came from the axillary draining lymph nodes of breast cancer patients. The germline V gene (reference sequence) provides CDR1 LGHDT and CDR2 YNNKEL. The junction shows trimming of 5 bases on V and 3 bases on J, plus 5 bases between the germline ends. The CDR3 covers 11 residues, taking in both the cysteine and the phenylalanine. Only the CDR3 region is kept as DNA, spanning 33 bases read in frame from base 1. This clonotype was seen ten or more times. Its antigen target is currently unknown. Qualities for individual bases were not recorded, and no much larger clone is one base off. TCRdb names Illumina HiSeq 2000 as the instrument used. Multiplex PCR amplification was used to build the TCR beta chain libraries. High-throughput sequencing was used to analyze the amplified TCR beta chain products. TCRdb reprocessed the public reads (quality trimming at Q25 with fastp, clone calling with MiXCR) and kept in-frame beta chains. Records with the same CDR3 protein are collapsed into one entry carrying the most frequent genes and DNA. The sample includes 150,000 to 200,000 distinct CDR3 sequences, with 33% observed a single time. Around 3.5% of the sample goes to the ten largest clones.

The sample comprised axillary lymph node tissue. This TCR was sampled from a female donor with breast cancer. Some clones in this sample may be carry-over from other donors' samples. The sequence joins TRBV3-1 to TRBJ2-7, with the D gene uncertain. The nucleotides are TGTGCCAGCAGCTTCAACTACGAGCAGTACTTC. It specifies CASSFNYEQYF.